Presented here are 27 T cell receptor beta chains from one specimen sequenced in a study of blood T cell repertoires in COVID-19. Sequenced by immunoSEQ multiplex PCR; TCRdb stores in-frame clones only, minus some. The sample lists about 260,000 clones; 88% were seen once. The material sequenced was peripheral blood. Receptors originate from a man aged 55-75 years who had recovered from COVID-19.

The chain recombines TRBV7-6 with TRBJ1-2; D unresolved. V was cut by 4 bases and J by 0 bases, with 12 bases left in between. Germline CDR1 reads SGHVS; CDR2 reads FNYEAQ. The CDR3 is 15 amino acids. CDR3: CASSSLTTSNYGYTF. DNA of the CDR3: TGTGCCAGCAGCTCCCTAACGACTTCTAACTATGGCTACACCTTC.

This CDR3 is CASSVKAGQGSEPLHF. CDR3 coding DNA: TGTGCCAGCAGCGTAAAGGCGGGACAGGGTTCGGAACCCCTCCACTTT. The chain carries TRBV9 and TRBJ1-6; 9 bases are a match to TRBD1. Germline lookup yields CDR1 SGDLS and CDR2 YYNGEE. The CDR3 consists of 16 residues. The J segment lost 12 bases and the V segment lost 1 base, leaving 11 bases of the junction unmatched.

The gene calls are TRBV2 and TRBJ2-1; 12 bases agree with TRBD2. There are 15 residues in the CDR3. The germline V gene has CDR1 SNHLY and CDR2 FYNNEI. The V and J ends lost 5 bases and 7 bases, in that order; junction bases with no gene match: 6. Written as DNA, the CDR3 is TGTGCCAGCAGTTTGCTAGCGGGGGGGCGGAATGAGCAGTTCTTC. Protein sequence: CASSLLAGGRNEQFF. The full variable domain, completed using reference TRBV2 and TRBJ2-1, is EPEVTQTPSHQVTQMGQEVILRCVPISNHLYFYWYRQILGQKVEFLVSFYNNEISEKSEIFDDQFSVERPDGSNFTLKIRSTKLEDSAMYFCASSLLAGGRNEQFFGPGTRLTVL.

The V and J genes are TRBV5-1 and TRBJ2-7; possible D gene TRBD1, 5 bases. V was cut by 0 bases and J by 2 bases, with 9 bases left in between. The CDR3 extends over 14 amino acids. Germline CDR1 is SGHRS and CDR2 is YFSETQ. For the CDR3, the DNA is TGCGCCAGCAGCTTGGAAGGGGATACCTACGAGCAGTACTTC. Protein: CASSLEGDTYEQYF.

This chain links TRBV15 with TRBJ1-5; a possible D gene is TRBD1 (5 bases). The CDR3 contains 14 residues. From germline, CDR1 is LNHNV and CDR2 YYDKDF (reference sequence). Trimming shortened V by 2 bases and J by 3 bases, and 8 bases separated the two germline ends. The CDR3 region is CATSRQGFNQPQHF. The CDR3 nucleotides are TGTGCCACCAGCAGACAGGGTTTCAATCAGCCCCAGCATTTT.

The CDR3 region has the DNA TGTGCCACCAGCAGAACGACGACAGGGCCGAACACTGAAGCTTTCTTT. Residues: CATSRTTTGPNTEAFF. The genes are TRBV15 and TRBJ1-1; 7 bases fit TRBD1. The CDR3 has 16 residues. V trimming: 2 bases; J trimming: 1 base; junction bases outside the gene matches: 7. Germline assignment: CDR1 LNHNV and CDR2 YYDKDF (reference sequence).

This rearrangement joins TRBV9 to TRBJ1-6, with 9 bases matching TRBD1. Germline CDR1 reads SGDLS; CDR2 reads YYNGEE. The CDR3 totals 19 residues. After removal of 4 bases from V and 5 bases from J, the junction contained 16 bases not matched to a gene. The chain's CDR3 is CASSYYSFTGTGNNSPLHF. For the CDR3, the DNA is TGTGCCAGCAGCTACTATTCCTTTACCGGGACAGGGAATAATTCACCCCTCCACTTT.

V is TRBV6-5 and J is TRBJ1-2; D gene unclear. V was pared by 0 bases and J by 8 bases, with 13 bases between. There are 14 residues in the CDR3. CDR1 is MNHEY and CDR2 is SVGAGI in the germline V gene. This chain's CDR3 is CASSYSGGFGGYTF. The CDR3 DNA reads as TGTGCCAGCAGTTACTCGGGAGGTTTTGGGGGCTACACCTTC.

J is TRBJ1-2 and V is TRBV21-1; TRBD1, the D gene given by the table, was not confirmed from the DNA. TRBV21-1 is noted as a pseudogene. CDR3 size: 14 residues. CDR3 amino acids: CASSQQAYRYGYTF. As DNA, the CDR3 is TGTGCCAGCAGCCAGCAGGCGTATCGCTATGGCTACACCTTC.

This chain joins TRBV7-3 and TRBJ2-5; 11 bases are shared with TRBD2. Losses at the gene ends were 5 bases for V and 5 bases for J; bases not matched to a gene: 7. The CDR3 is 15 residues long. Germline CDR1 is SGHTA and CDR2 is FQGTGA. This CDR3 is CASSNSGGARETQYF. The CDR3 coding sequence is TGTGCCAGCAGCAATAGCGGGGGGGCCAGGGAGACCCAGTACTTC.

The rearrangement joins TRBV28 to TRBJ1-2, with 7 bases that match TRBD1. Losses at the gene ends were 6 bases for V and 2 bases for J; bases not matched to a gene: 3. The CDR3 is 13 residues long. Germline CDR1 and CDR2: MDHEN and SYDVKM. The CDR3 region has the DNA TGTGCCAGCAGCCAGGACAGGAACTATGGCTACACCTTC. This encodes CASSQDRNYGYTF.

The chain links TRBV27 to TRBJ1-1, with D possibly being TRBD1 (5 bases). V lost 7 bases, J lost 6 bases, and 9 bases lay in between. CDR3 length: 11 residues. Per the germline V gene, CDR1 is MNHEY and CDR2 is SMNVEV (reference sequence). The CDR3 sequence: CASIRGSEAFF. Here the CDR3 DNA reads TGTGCCAGCATCCGGGGGTCTGAAGCTTTCTTT.

The rearrangement links TRBV7-6 to TRBJ2-2; 13 positions match TRBD2. From germline, CDR1 is SGHVS and CDR2 FNYEAQ. The CDR3 contains 16 residues. V lost 5 bases, J lost 3 bases, and 3 bases stayed unmatched. This CDR3 is CASSRTSGGDTGELFF. CDR3 bases: TGTGCCAGCAGCCGGACTAGCGGGGGTGACACCGGGGAGCTGTTTTTT.

Details on this clone: This specimen includes other DNA sequences encoding the same CDR3. The V call is TRBV5-1, the J call TRBJ1-3; 7 nucleotides match TRBD1. This CDR3 has 15 residues. The J segment lost 3 bases and the V segment lost 2 bases, leaving 5 bases of the junction unmatched. Per germline, CDR1 SGHRS and CDR2 YFSETQ. This CDR3 reads CASSLEGARGNTIYF. CDR3 coding DNA: TGCGCCAGCAGCTTAGAGGGGGCGCGTGGAAACACCATATATTTT.

The V call is TRBV2, the J call TRBJ2-2; 8 nucleotides agree with TRBD1. Germline V gene sequence: CDR1 SNHLY, CDR2 FYNNEI. This CDR3 contains 14 residues. The V gene end was trimmed by 10 bases and the J gene end by 3 bases; junction bases not matched to a gene: 7. This chain's CDR3 is CATRTGWHTGELFF. CDR3 DNA: TGTGCCACACGGACAGGGTGGCACACCGGGGAGCTGTTTTTT. The whole variable domain, remainder taken from reference TRBV2 and TRBJ2-2, is EPEVTQTPSHQVTQMGQEVILRCVPISNHLYFYWYRQILGQKVEFLVSFYNNEISEKSEIFDDQFSVERPDGSNFTLKIRSTKLEDSAMYFCATRTGWHTGELFFGEGSRLTVL.

The rearrangement uses TRBV7-2 and TRBJ2-2; 8 nucleotides match TRBD2. This CDR3 spans 14 amino acids. Unmatched junction bases numbered 4, after V lost 5 bases and J lost 5 bases. Germline CDR1 reads SGHTA; CDR2 reads FQGNSA. CDR3 protein: CASSPKRGTGELFF. The CDR3 coding sequence is TGTGCCAGCAGCCCGAAGCGGGGGACCGGGGAGCTGTTTTTT.

The chain joins TRBV11-2 to TRBJ1-6; TRBD1 might be the D (5 bases). Germline assignment: CDR1 SGHAT and CDR2 FQNNGV. The CDR3 is made up of 16 amino acids. Trimming cost V 2 bases and J 7 bases, with 15 bases left between them. The DNA of the CDR3 is TGTGCCAGCAGCTTAAATCGACCAGGGATGAATTCACCCCTCCACTTT. Translation: CASSLNRPGMNSPLHF.

This chain connects TRBV12-5 to TRBJ1-2; 9 positions match TRBD1. J gave up 1 base and V 4 bases, and 7 bases lay outside the gene matches. The germline V gene has CDR1 LGHNT and CDR2 FRNRAP. CDR3 length: 16 amino acids. CDR3 sequence: CASGSSQGALNYGYTF. CDR3 coding DNA: TGTGCTAGTGGTTCCTCACAGGGGGCGCTTAACTATGGCTACACCTTC. Using reference TRBV12-5 and TRBJ1-2 for the parts outside the CDR3, the full variable domain is DARVTQTPRHKVTEMGQEVTMRCQPILGHNTVFWYRQTMMQGLELLAYFRNRAPLDDSGMPKDRFSAEMPDATLATLKIQPSEPRDSAVYFCASGSSQGALNYGYTFGSGTRLTVV.

The rearrangement links TRBV9 to TRBJ2-5; 8 nucleotides match TRBD1. The CDR3 runs to 16 residues. Germline CDR1 and CDR2: SGDLS and YYNGEE. Germline trimming cut 4 bases from V and 2 bases from J; bases unmatched to any gene: 10. In DNA form, the CDR3 reads TGTGCCAGCAGCTTCCACCCGAGGACAGGGCAAGAGACCCAGTACTTC. Translation: CASSFHPRTGQETQYF. The full variable domain, rest sourced from reference TRBV9 and TRBJ2-5, is DSGVTQTPKHLITATGQRVTLRCSPRSGDLSVYWYQQSLDQGLQFLIQYYNGEERAKGNILERFSAQQFPDLHSELNLSSLELGDSALYFCASSFHPRTGQETQYFGPGTRLLVL.

The V and J genes are TRBV6-5 and TRBJ1-6, with D perhaps TRBD1 (6 bases). The CDR3 length is 15 residues. V gave up 5 bases and J gave up 6 bases, with 14 bases separating them. CDR1 and CDR2 from the germline V gene are MNHEY and SVGAGI. CDR3 in amino acids: CASSRAGEFNSPLHF. In DNA, the CDR3 is TGTGCCAGCAGTCGGGCAGGGGAATTTAATTCACCCCTCCACTTT.

This chain links TRBV7-3 with TRBJ2-7; tentatively, D is TRBD1 (6 bases). Germline-derived CDR1 and CDR2 are SGHTA and FQGTGA. The CDR3 runs to 13 residues. Deletions cut 2 bases from V and 7 bases from J, with 12 bases between. CDR3 sequence: CASSLLVGGEQYF. The CDR3 DNA reads TGTGCCAGCAGCTTACTAGTAGGGGGAGAGCAGTACTTC.

The chain combines TRBV20-1 with TRBJ2-2; the match to TRBD2 covers 7 bases. V shed 3 bases, J shed 3 bases, and the junction held 7 bases outside the gene matches. The germline gives CDR1 DFQATT, CDR2 SNEGSKA (reference sequence). The length of the CDR3 is 15 residues. The CDR3: CSASGGDLDTGELFF. The CDR3 DNA reads as TGCAGTGCTAGTGGGGGGGACCTTGACACCGGGGAGCTGTTTTTT.

As concerns this clone: Other DNA sequences in this sample translate to the same CDR3. The V and J genes are TRBV18 and TRBJ2-3; the D gene is possibly TRBD2 (6 bases). Trimming removed 3 bases at V and 0 bases at J, with 10 bases between. CDR3 length: 15 residues. CDR1 KGHSH and CDR2 LQKENI come from the germline V gene. The chain's CDR3 is CASSPTGVSTDTQYF. For the CDR3, the DNA is TGTGCCAGCTCACCCACGGGGGTTAGCACAGATACGCAGTATTTT.

CDR3 sequence (DNA): TGTGCCACCGCGAGGGATTGGGAATATGGCTACACCTTC. It yields the protein CATARDWEYGYTF. This chain joins TRBV7-9 and TRBJ1-2; D uncertain. From germline, CDR1 is SEHNR and CDR2 FQNEAQ (reference sequence). V was clipped by 10 bases and J by 5 bases, with 17 bases between them. The CDR3 runs 13 residues.

The chain couples TRBV11-2 to TRBJ2-1; possibly TRBD1 for D (7 bases). This CDR3 spans 15 amino acids. The V gene lost 5 bases and the J gene lost 4 bases, with 15 bases spanning the gap. Germline values: CDR1 SGHAT, CDR2 FQNNGV. The CDR3 sequence: CASSPLAGQYNEQFF. CDR3 bases: TGTGCCAGCAGCCCCCTTGCGGGACAGTACAATGAGCAGTTCTTC. Drawing the rest from reference TRBV11-2 and TRBJ2-1, the complete variable domain is EAGVAQSPRYKIIEKRQSVAFWCNPISGHATLYWYQQILGQGPKLLIQFQNNGVVDDSQLPKDRFSAERLKGVDSTLKIQPAKLEDSAVYLCASSPLAGQYNEQFFGPGTRLTVL.

The rearrangement joins TRBV6-2 or TRBV6-3 to TRBJ2-3; perhaps TRBD2 as D (5 bases). This CDR3 region has 17 residues. V was trimmed by 1 base and J by 7 bases, leaving 21 bases between them. The germline gives CDR1 MNHEY, CDR2 SVGEGT. CDR3 nucleotide sequence: TGTGCCAGCAGTTACTTCACTCAGGAGGCCCCTTTATATACGCAGTATTTT. It yields the protein CASSYFTQEAPLYTQYF.

The chain recombines TRBV7-9 with TRBJ2-3; D not resolved. In germline, CDR1 is SEHNR, CDR2 FQNEAQ (reference sequence). The V gene lost 5 bases and the J gene lost 1 base, with 4 bases spanning the gap. The CDR3 has 12 residues. CDR3 residues: CASSPGTDTQYF. The CDR3 coding sequence is TGTGCCAGCAGCCCAGGCACAGATACGCAGTATTTT.